This is a list of T cell receptor beta chains from one sample in a study of blood T cell repertoires in COVID-19. Clones were read by immunoSEQ multiplex PCR, and TCRdb kept only the in-frame ones, dropping some. The repertoire has hundreds of thousands of clones, approximately 85% of them found once; the top ten carry roughly 5%. Input material: peripheral blood. Source of these receptors: a man aged 50 to 59 with active or convalescent COVID-19. Both conserved end residues are trimmed from each CDR3. A D gene is named only where the DNA matches it firmly. Size is stated for part of the rows, as once, few or many counts, or as a class when the clone is expanded.

v_call	d_call	clone_size	cdr3_aa
TRBV19	.	.	ASSIGTMETQY
TRBV9	TRBD1	many	ASSVGTGGTEAF
TRBV10-3	.	once	AISEDPSSYEQY
TRBV4-1	.	.	ASSHGTQGHGYT
TRBV6-5	TRBD1	.	ASSPAGQITEAF
TRBV5-5	.	.	ASSLSRGRNYGYT
TRBV6-5	.	.	ASSLTGYGYT
TRBV27	.	.	ASSLFGAGPGFHGYT
TRBV2	TRBD2	.	ASSDWGTSGRANTGELF
TRBV27	TRBD2	.	ASSLSSGLYNEQF
TRBV7-9	.	.	ASSLEAINTQY
TRBV30	TRBD1	.	AWSAGGTKNIQY
TRBV3-1/TRBV3-2	TRBD2	.	ASSRPRSGTGGEQF
TRBV2	.	.	ASSGGEGGQPQH
TRBV7-2	.	once	ASSGGGSSYEQY
TRBV5-1	TRBD1	.	ASSSGDSRTFGLPLH
TRBV2	TRBD2	.	ASTGTSGVPEQF
TRBV6-1	TRBD2	few	ASSEALGLAGGDTQY
TRBV6-5	.	.	ASSYDSTGGNTIY
TRBV28	.	.	ASSLGGRLYGYT
TRBV5-1	TRBD2	.	ASSAGLAGVLEQY
TRBV19	TRBD2	.	ASSIVARLAGDEQF
TRBV27	.	few	ASTTFGGHYNSPLH
TRBV9	TRBD2	once	ASSVSSGRPTDTQY
TRBV9	.	.	ASSVDGGSYGYT
TRBV28	TRBD1	once	ASSSTGAGANVLT
TRBV28	.	.	ASSRGQFNSGNTIY
TRBV6-5	.	.	ASSYGAGANTEAF
TRBV27	.	.	ASRPTDGAGGYT
TRBV5-1	.	.	ASSLRAGVLATEAF
TRBV28	.	.	ASSYPGLHNSPLH
TRBV5-4	TRBD1	.	ASSLVTGTGKDEQY
TRBV29-1	.	.	SVAIGGASNQPQH
TRBV6-5	.	.	ASSTVNTGELF
TRBV30	TRBD1	.	AGGQGGYGYT
TRBV7-2	.	.	ASSLVAQYEQY
TRBV5-1	.	.	ASSPRAGNTGELF
TRBV28	.	.	ASRSHGEDQPQH
TRBV25-1	TRBD1	once	ASSNTGGLPF
TRBV6-6	TRBD2	.	ASSPAEVAGVYEQY
TRBV7-6	.	.	ASSLGTYTDTQY
TRBV7-6	.	.	ASSQQGGTEAF
TRBV2	.	.	ASRDNQETQY